This TCR beta chain is from a study of shared clonotypes between healthy human individuals. This was a deep-level run. Produced via immunoSEQ multiplex PCR; TCRdb's table is partial and in-frame only. This table has over a million clones, around 82% appearing once. Per the germline V gene, CDR1 is MNHNY and CDR2 is SVGAGI (reference sequence). This CDR3 region has 15 residues. The V gene lost 4 bases and the J gene lost 3 bases, with 16 bases spanning the gap. The chain uses TRBV6-6 and TRBJ2-7; D possibly matches TRBD1 or TRBD2 (6 bases each). Sequencing was carried out using memory CD4+ T cells from PBMCs. Specified subset: CD45RA-negative fraction. This sequence originates from a man aged 18 to 30 in good health. Some clones in this sample may be carry-over from other donors' samples. In nucleotides, the CDR3 is TGTGCCAGCAGTTCCCTAACAAGGGGGGTCTACGAGCAGTACTTC. Translation gives CASSSLTRGVYEQYF.